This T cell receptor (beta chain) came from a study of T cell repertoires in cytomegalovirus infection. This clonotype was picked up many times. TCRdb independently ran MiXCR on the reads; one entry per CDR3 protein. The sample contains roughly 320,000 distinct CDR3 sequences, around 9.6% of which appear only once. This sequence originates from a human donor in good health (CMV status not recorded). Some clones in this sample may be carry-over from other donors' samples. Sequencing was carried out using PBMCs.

The CDR3 is CASSQGQGKYNEQFF. CDR3 DNA: TGTGCCAGCAGCCAGGGACAGGGAAAGTACAATGAGCAGTTCTTC. V is TRBV7-2 and J is TRBJ2-1, with 9 nucleotides matching TRBD1. CDR1 SGHTA and CDR2 FQGNSA come from the germline V gene. Trimming cost V 5 bases and J 4 bases; bases outside gene matches: 6. The CDR3 is 15 amino acids.